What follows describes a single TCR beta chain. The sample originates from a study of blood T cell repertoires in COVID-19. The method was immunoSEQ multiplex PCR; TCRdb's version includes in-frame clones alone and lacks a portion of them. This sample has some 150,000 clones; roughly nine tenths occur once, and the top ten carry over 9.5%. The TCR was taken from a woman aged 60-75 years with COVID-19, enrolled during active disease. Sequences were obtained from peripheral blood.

CDR3: CASSLYYEQYF. DNA for the CDR3: TGTGCCAGCAGCTTATATTACGAGCAGTACTTC. The J gene is TRBJ2-7, the V gene TRBV7-2; D gene uncertain. V was trimmed by 2 bases and J by 4 bases, leaving 3 bases between them. The CDR3 contains 11 residues. CDR1 is SGHTA, CDR2 FQGNSA, per germline.